This entry lists 12 T cell receptor beta chains sequenced from one sample in a study of tissue T cells after allogeneic stem cell transplantation. Using immunoSEQ multiplex PCR, the repertoire was profiled, and TCRdb retains in-frame clones only, with some absent. The sample has nearly 50,000 clones; 65% to 80% are singletons. Sequencing was performed on sorted cells pooled from one or two spleens. The receptors were gathered from a pool of C57BL/6 mice in good health.

This clone came up a few times. The gene names given are mouse names. The read is 1 residue too short to cover the CDR3 end, so that end is filled in from the germline J gene. The chain links TRBV13-2 to TRBJ1-2; D unclear. Trimming shortened V by 1 base and J by 0 bases, and 4 bases separated the two germline ends. CDR3 length: 13 residues. Germline values: CDR1 NNHNN, CDR2 SYGAGS (reference sequence). CDR3 DNA (partial): TGTGCCAGCGGTGATTTCCCAAACTCCGACTACACC. Translated, it gives CASGDFPNSDYT. The entire CDR3 protein is CASGDFPNSDYTF.

Notes on this clone: Genes and germline come from the mouse. CDR3 region: CASSISSNTEVFF. CDR3 DNA, as far as it was read: TGTGCCAGCAGTATATCGTCAAACACAGAAGTCTTC. The chain uses TRBV19 and TRBJ1-1; D gene unclear. The read stops 1 residue short of the end of the CDR3; the missing end is completed from the germline J gene. V shed 1 base and J shed 0 bases, with 4 bases lying between them. Germline CDR1 reads FNHDT; CDR2 reads SITEND (reference sequence). The CDR3 contains 13 residues.

Regarding this clone: The genes are named according to mouse. The CDR3 goes on 1 residue after the read ends, and that part is filled in from the germline J gene. This sequence joins TRBV12-2 and TRBJ2-7; 13 bases are shared with TRBD2. Per germline, CDR1 SGHLS and CDR2 HYDKME. This CDR3 region has 15 residues. The V and J ends lost 1 base and 1 base, in that order; junction bases with no gene match: 0. The CDR3 loop is CASSLGLGGSYEQYF. The DNA read from the CDR3 is TGTGCCAGCTCTCTGGGACTGGGGGGGTCCTATGAACAGTAC.

Turning to this clone: Mouse germline and gene names are used. Read coverage stops 1 residue before the CDR3 terminus; the germline J gene supplies the remainder. The chain recombines TRBV1 with TRBJ2-2; D gene ambiguous. The CDR3 is 15 residues long. The ends were cut back, 0 bases at V and 0 bases at J, with 5 bases in the middle. The germline V gene encodes CDR1 NSQYPW and CDR2 LRSPGD (reference sequence). CDR3 residues: CTCSADPSNTGQLYF. CDR3 DNA (partial): TGCACCTGCAGTGCAGATCCATCAAACACCGGGCAGCTCTAC. The whole variable domain, remainder taken from reference TRBV1 and TRBJ2-2, is VTLLEQNPRWRLVPRGQAVNLRCILKNSQYPWMSWYQQDLQKQLQWLFTLRSPGDKEVKSLPGADYLATRVTDTELRLQVANMSQGRTLYCTCSADPSNTGQLYFGEGSKLTVL.

Concerning this clone: The germline and genes are mouse ones. The CDR3 end is not reached by the read, which stops 1 residue before it; the germline J gene fills it in. The chain couples TRBV13-2 to TRBJ2-7; perhaps TRBD2 as D (6 bases). CDR3 size: 12 residues. CDR1 and CDR2 (germline): NNHNN, SYGAGS (reference sequence). The V end was cut by 4 bases, the J end by 3 bases, with 8 bases between. The CDR3 bases that were read are TGTGCCAGCGGTCGGGGGGACTATGAACAGTAC. It translates to CASGRGDYEQY. The whole CDR3 protein reads CASGRGDYEQYF.

This clone was counted a few times. Gene names denote mouse genes. The observed sequence ends 1 residue before the CDR3 terminus, with the missing tail filled in from the germline J gene. This chain uses TRBV16 with TRBJ2-7, with 7 positions matching TRBD2. CDR3 size: 14 residues. V shed 6 bases, J shed 0 bases, and the junction held 5 bases outside the gene matches. Germline V gene lookup returns CDR1 SGHSA and CDR2 FRNQAP. CDR3 DNA, as far as it was read: TGTGCAAGCAGTCCACTGGGGTTCTCCTATGAACAGTAC. It codes for CASSPLGFSYEQY. The CDR3 in full is CASSPLGFSYEQYF.

Regarding this clone: Gene and germline names: mouse. The CDR3 extends 1 residue past the end of the read, so its final part is completed from the germline J gene. V usage is TRBV13-3 and J usage is TRBJ2-7, with a possible D match to TRBD2 (6 bases). Germline-derived CDR1 and CDR2 are NNHDY and SYVADS. V dropped 2 bases and J dropped 5 bases, with 11 bases sitting between them. The CDR3 extends over 13 amino acids. The sequenced part of the CDR3 DNA is TGTGCCAGCAGTGAGTGGGGGAGGAATGAACAGTAC. Amino acids: CASSEWGRNEQY. The complete CDR3 reads CASSEWGRNEQYF.

On this clone: Gene names are mouse gene names. The sequence runs out 1 residue before the end of the CDR3; the remainder is reconstructed from the germline J gene. V usage is TRBV29 and J usage is TRBJ2-5, with unresolved D. Deletions cut 2 bases from V and 0 bases from J, with 9 bases between. The CDR3 consists of 15 residues. Germline CDR1 reads MSHET; CDR2 reads SYDVDS. Incomplete CDR3 DNA: TGTGCTAGCAGTTTAATCCTCAGTAACCAAGACACCCAGTAC. Encoded protein: CASSLILSNQDTQY. The full CDR3 is CASSLILSNQDTQYF. The full variable domain, its missing parts supplied by reference TRBV29 and TRBJ2-5, is DMKVTQMPRYLIKRMGENVLLECGQDMSHETMYWYRQDPGLGLQLIYISYDVDSNSEGDIPKGYRVSRKKREHFSLILDSAKTNQTSVYFCASSLILSNQDTQYFGPGTRLLVL.

Regarding this clone: Gene names and germline match the mouse. The CDR3 end lies 1 residue beyond the end of the read and is filled in from the germline J gene. This sample also contains other DNA sequences that code for the same CDR3. The chain employs TRBV31 and TRBJ1-2; a possible D gene is TRBD1 (5 bases). Germline lookup yields CDR1 GKSSPN and CDR2 SITVG. The CDR3 has 14 residues. With 0 bases removed from V and 0 bases from J, the gap between germline ends came to 8 bases. The sequenced part of the CDR3 DNA is TGTGCCTGGAGTCTTGGGGGTGCAAACTCCGACTACACC. This translates into CAWSLGGANSDYT. The entire CDR3 sequence reads CAWSLGGANSDYTF.

Concerning this clone: Mouse gene names apply. The CDR3 goes on 1 residue after the read ends, and that part is filled in from the germline J gene. The rearrangement joins TRBV1 to TRBJ1-2, with 12 bases matching TRBD1. The V segment lost 3 bases and the J segment 4 bases; nucleotides outside the gene matches: 0. The V gene's germline CDR1 is NSQYPW and CDR2 LRSPGD (reference sequence). The CDR3 loop spans 14 amino acids. This chain's CDR3 is CTCSAGQGASDYTF. The CDR3 bases that were read are TGCACCTGCAGTGCGGGACAGGGGGCCTCCGACTACACC. Full variable domain (missing parts from reference TRBV1 and TRBJ1-2): VTLLEQNPRWRLVPRGQAVNLRCILKNSQYPWMSWYQQDLQKQLQWLFTLRSPGDKEVKSLPGADYLATRVTDTELRLQVANMSQGRTLYCTCSAGQGASDYTFGSGTRLLVI.

This clone was detected a few times. Germline and genes here are mouse. The observed sequence ends 1 residue before the CDR3 terminus, with the missing tail filled in from the germline J gene. J is TRBJ1-4 and V is TRBV29; D not resolved. The germline V gene encodes CDR1 MSHET and CDR2 SYDVDS. V lost 3 bases to trimming and J lost 1 base, with 0 bases between them. This CDR3 spans 12 amino acids. The DNA read from the CDR3 is TGTGCTAGCAGTTTTTCCAACGAAAGATTATTT. Protein: CASSFSNERLF. The full CDR3 protein is CASSFSNERLFF.

This clone has more than one count but fewer than ten. The gene symbols are mouse symbols. The CDR3 end falls 1 residue outside the read, so it is completed with the germline J gene. V is TRBV13-3 and J is TRBJ2-7, with D perhaps TRBD1 (6 bases). The length of the CDR3 is 13 residues. In germline, CDR1 is NNHDY, CDR2 SYVADS. The V and J ends lost 5 bases and 0 bases respectively, with 9 bases between them. The sequenced CDR3 bases are TGTGCCAGCAGCCTCAGGGGCTCCTATGAACAGTAC. It is translated as CASSLRGSYEQY. The whole CDR3 protein reads CASSLRGSYEQYF.